Listed below are T cell receptor beta chains from one sample, sequenced in a study of blood T cell repertoires in COVID-19. Sequencing used immunoSEQ multiplex PCR; TCRdb keeps in-frame clones, though not all of them. The repertoire holds under 250,000 clones, roughly 79% seen once, with 8.9% in the top ten. The material sequenced was PBMCs or T cells enriched from blood (not recorded which). The receptors stem from a woman aged 50 to 60 with acute COVID-19. Both conserved end residues are part of each CDR3. The D gene is left open where the match is weak. Size values are once, few and many counts, or a class for expanded clones, and some rows have none.

d_gene: NA; abundance: NA; v_gene: TRBV7-2; j_gene: TRBJ2-7; len: 17; CDR3aa: CASSTRPPVTDSYEQYF; CDR3nt: TGTGCCAGCAGCACTAGACCCCCGGTGACTGACTCCTACGAGCAGTACTTC
d_gene: TRBD2; abundance: NA; v_gene: TRBV7-8; j_gene: TRBJ2-3; len: 17; CDR3aa: CASSLAGLAASTDTQYF; CDR3nt: TGTGCCAGCAGCTTAGCGGGACTAGCGGCTAGCACAGATACGCAGTATTTT
d_gene: TRBD1; abundance: NA; v_gene: TRBV7-8; j_gene: TRBJ1-2; len: 12; CDR3aa: CASGQGAEGYTF; CDR3nt: TGTGCCAGCGGCCAGGGGGCTGAAGGCTACACCTTC
d_gene: TRBD1; abundance: NA; v_gene: TRBV5-1; j_gene: TRBJ1-4; len: 15; CDR3aa: CASSLEGTGPEKLFF; CDR3nt: TGCGCCAGCAGCTTGGAGGGGACAGGGCCCGAAAAACTGTTTTTT
d_gene: NA; abundance: few; v_gene: TRBV7-9; j_gene: TRBJ1-2; len: 15; CDR3aa: CASSSMGGIPYGYTF; CDR3nt: TGTGCCAGCAGCTCAATGGGGGGGATCCCCTATGGCTACACCTTC
d_gene: NA; abundance: NA; v_gene: TRBV6-2/TRBV6-3; j_gene: TRBJ1-2; len: 15; CDR3aa: CASSYEPSIYYGYTF; CDR3nt: TGTGCCAGCAGTTACGAGCCGTCGATATACTATGGCTACACCTTC
d_gene: NA; abundance: NA; v_gene: TRBV3-1/TRBV3-2; j_gene: TRBJ1-5; len: 15; CDR3aa: CASSQDTVPYQPQHF; CDR3nt: TGTGCCAGCAGCCAAGATACGGTTCCCTATCAGCCCCAGCATTTT
d_gene: NA; abundance: NA; v_gene: TRBV4-3; j_gene: TRBJ1-6; len: 14; CDR3aa: CASSQVYGNSPLHF; CDR3nt: TGCGCCAGCAGCCAAGTCTACGGGAATTCACCCCTCCACTTT
d_gene: NA; abundance: few; v_gene: TRBV15; j_gene: TRBJ2-4; len: 12; CDR3aa: CATSRGMNIQYF; CDR3nt: TGTGCCACCAGTAGGGGTATGAACATTCAGTACTTC
d_gene: TRBD1; abundance: NA; v_gene: TRBV6-5; j_gene: TRBJ1-1; len: 14; CDR3aa: CASSRVGTGRTAFF; CDR3nt: TGTGCCAGCAGCCGCGTCGGGACAGGGCGAACGGCTTTCTTT
d_gene: NA; abundance: NA; v_gene: TRBV29-1; j_gene: TRBJ1-4; len: 13; CDR3aa: CSVRATSNEKLFF; CDR3nt: TGCAGCGTTCGCGCAACTTCTAATGAAAAACTGTTTTTT
d_gene: TRBD2; abundance: NA; v_gene: TRBV7-2; j_gene: TRBJ2-7; len: 15; CDR3aa: CASSLYTSGTYEQYF; CDR3nt: TGTGCCAGCAGCTTATATACTAGCGGAACCTACGAGCAGTACTTC